The source of this T cell receptor (beta chain) is a study of T cells after yellow fever vaccination. Broader study findings: Booster samples showed a return of most primary-vaccination clones (approximately 96% CD4, approximately 88% CD8).

This clonotype occurred many times. Between the trimmed V and J ends, which lost 3 bases and 5 bases, there was a span of 7 bases. CDR3 length: 13 amino acids. In germline, CDR1 is KGHDR, CDR2 SFDVKD. TCRdb reprocessed the 5' RACE reads via MiXCR and lists one record per CDR3 protein. Found here are 15,000 or so distinct CDR3 sequences, about 4% of them singletons; the top ten hold around 0.4%. This TCR was sampled from a man aged 25 to 45 who received the YFV17D yellow fever vaccine. This sample comprised PBMCs, either bulk or a sorted T-cell subset (CD4+, CD8+, memory, or dextramer-sorted; not recorded which), obtained 15 days after the yellow fever booster vaccination. This rearrangement joins TRBV24-1 to TRBJ2-1; a possible D gene is TRBD1 (5 bases). Here the CDR3 reads CATSDAGNNEQFF. The DNA of the CDR3 is TGTGCCACCAGTGATGCAGGGAACAATGAGCAGTTCTTC.